This TCR beta chain stems from a study of T-cell memory formation after mild COVID-19. The CDR3 runs 16 residues. The germline gives CDR1 SGDLS, CDR2 YYNGEE. J was trimmed by 2 bases and V by 3 bases; bases with no gene match: 8. MiXCR was run by TCRdb on the 5' RACE reads, yielding one entry per CDR3 protein. This sample has about 170,000 distinct CDR3 sequences, with 10% to 15% found just once. Sequencing was done on a sample of PBMCs or a T cell subset sorted from them (not recorded which). The chain combines TRBV9 with TRBJ1-1, with TRBD1 matching 9 bases. This TCR was sampled from a man aged 18 to 29 who had mild COVID-19 (a few samples of this study predate the infection). Cell type and time point are not known. CDR3 protein: CASSGRLGQGNTEAFF. Here the CDR3 DNA reads TGTGCCAGCAGCGGGCGGTTGGGACAGGGTAACACTGAAGCTTTCTTT.